This T cell receptor (beta chain) derives from a study of PD-1 blockade in classical Hodgkin lymphoma. Study-wide results and caveats: Before treatment, TCR diversity in newly diagnosed patients was reportedly lower than in healthy donors. Those starting nivolumab under 1 year post-ASCT were excluded.

Time point in this sample: cycle 4 day 1 (C4D1), after 6 weeks of nivolumab. All patients experienced relapse after autologous stem cell transplantation, and brentuximab vedotin exposure was variable. From thawed PBMCs, magnetic negative selection was used to isolate the CD8+ T cells. A remark on this clone: Its antigen is unidentified.

Repertoires were generated with immunoSEQ multiplex PCR, while TCRdb's copy carries only in-frame clones and drops some. The data contain around 21,000 clones, 84% of them singletons. This receptor was obtained from a human donor with classical Hodgkin lymphoma. The material sequenced was CD8+ T cells from blood, taken before the fourth cycle of nivolumab.

The chain's CDR3 is CASSLGDSSYEQYF. CDR3 in DNA: TGTGCCAGCAGCTTGGGGGACAGCTCCTACGAGCAGTACTTC. The chain has TRBV5-8 and TRBJ2-7, with 7 bases fitting TRBD1. Germline V gives CDR1 SGHTS, CDR2 YDEGEE. Germline trimming cut 0 bases from V and 0 bases from J; bases unmatched to any gene: 0. There are 14 residues in the CDR3.